The following is a TCR beta chain sequence with its context. This entry is derived from a study of technical replicates of blood from a few donors. TCRdb keeps only in-frame clones here, not all; method: immunoSEQ multiplex PCR. The sample carries 78,000 or so clones, over 75% recorded once. The CDR3 is made up of 12 amino acids. The V end was cut by 1 base, the J end by 4 bases, with 5 bases between. CDR1 is SGHDT and CDR2 is YYEEEE in the germline V gene. Sequencing input: T cells isolated from PBMCs. The sequence came from a human donor in good health. V is TRBV5-6 and J is TRBJ1-1; no definite D call. CDR3 sequence (DNA): TGTGCCAGCAGCTTGTATAGCACTGAAGCTTTCTTT. It yields the protein CASSLYSTEAFF.